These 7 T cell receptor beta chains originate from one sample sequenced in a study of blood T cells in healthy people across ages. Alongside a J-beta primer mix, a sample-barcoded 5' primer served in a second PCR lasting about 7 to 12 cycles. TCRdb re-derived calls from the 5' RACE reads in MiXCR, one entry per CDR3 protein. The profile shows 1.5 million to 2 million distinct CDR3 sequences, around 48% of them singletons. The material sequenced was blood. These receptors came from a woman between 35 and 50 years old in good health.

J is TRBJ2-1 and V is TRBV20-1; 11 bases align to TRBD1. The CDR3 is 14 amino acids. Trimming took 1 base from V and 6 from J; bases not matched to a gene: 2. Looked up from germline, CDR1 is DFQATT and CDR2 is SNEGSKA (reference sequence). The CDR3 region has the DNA TGCAGTGCTAGAGTAGGGACAGGGGGCAATGAGCAGTTCTTC. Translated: CSARVGTGGNEQFF.

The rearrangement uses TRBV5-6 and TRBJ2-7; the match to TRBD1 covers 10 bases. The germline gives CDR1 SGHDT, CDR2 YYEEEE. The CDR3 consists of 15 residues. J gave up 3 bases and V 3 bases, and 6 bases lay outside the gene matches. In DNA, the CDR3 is TGTGCCAGCAGCTATGGGACAGGGGACCACTACGAGCAGTACTTC. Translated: CASSYGTGDHYEQYF.

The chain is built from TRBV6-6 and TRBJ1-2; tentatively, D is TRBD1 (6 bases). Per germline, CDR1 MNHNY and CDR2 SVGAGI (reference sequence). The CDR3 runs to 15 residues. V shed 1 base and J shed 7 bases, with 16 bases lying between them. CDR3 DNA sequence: TGTGCCAGCAGTTACTTACGGGGGCGATCGGGTGGCTACACCTTC. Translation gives CASSYLRGRSGGYTF.

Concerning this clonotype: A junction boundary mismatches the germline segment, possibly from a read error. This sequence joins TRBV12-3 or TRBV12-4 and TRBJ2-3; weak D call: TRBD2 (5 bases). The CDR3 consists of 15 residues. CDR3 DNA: TGTGCCAGCGTCAGCGGAGGATATAGAGCAGATACGCAATATTTT. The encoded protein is CASVSGGYRADTQYF.

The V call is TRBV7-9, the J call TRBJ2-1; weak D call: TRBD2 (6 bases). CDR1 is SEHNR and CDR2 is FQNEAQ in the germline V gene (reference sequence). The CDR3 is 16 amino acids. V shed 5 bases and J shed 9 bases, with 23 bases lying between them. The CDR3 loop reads CASSAQAGTGVGEQFF. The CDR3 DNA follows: TGTGCCAGCAGCGCCCAAGCCGGGACTGGGGTGGGTGAGCAGTTCTTC. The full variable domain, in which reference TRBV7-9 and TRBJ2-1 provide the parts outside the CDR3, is DTGVSQNPRHKITKRGQNVTFRCDPISEHNRLYWYRQTLGQGPEFLTYFQNEAQLEKSRLLSDRFSAERPKGSFSTLEIQRTEQGDSAMYLCASSAQAGTGVGEQFFGPGTRLTVL.

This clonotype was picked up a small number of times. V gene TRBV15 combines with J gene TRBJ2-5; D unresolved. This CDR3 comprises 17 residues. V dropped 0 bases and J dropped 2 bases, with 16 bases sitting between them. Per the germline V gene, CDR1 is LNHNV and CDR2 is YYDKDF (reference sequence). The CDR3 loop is CATSRDWAETLQETQYF. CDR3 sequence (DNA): TGTGCCACCAGCAGAGATTGGGCGGAGACACTACAAGAGACCCAGTACTTC.

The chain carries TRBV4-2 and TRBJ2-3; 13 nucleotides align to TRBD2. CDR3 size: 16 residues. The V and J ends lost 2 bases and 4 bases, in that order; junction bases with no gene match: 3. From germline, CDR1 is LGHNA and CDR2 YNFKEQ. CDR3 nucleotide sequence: TGTGCCAGCAGCCAAACAGGACTAGCGGGGGCAGATACGCAGTATTTT. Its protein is CASSQTGLAGADTQYF.